The 11 T cell receptor beta chains below all came from one sample that was sequenced in a study of graft-versus-host responses after intestinal transplantation. Using immunoSEQ multiplex PCR, the repertoire was profiled, and TCRdb retains in-frame clones only, with some absent. The data contain 35,000 to 55,000 clones, 85% to 95% of them seen just once; the ten biggest clones take up about 5.9%. Sequenced here: PBMCs, sampled around 820 days after a first intestinal transplant, on the day of a second. The receptors derive from a human patient who received an intestinal transplant, so some T cells may come from the graft donor.

This sequence joins TRBV11-2 and TRBJ2-2; 10 positions agree with TRBD2. V dropped 1 base and J dropped 3; count of bases not matched to a gene: 8. Germline V CDR1 and CDR2: SGHAT, FQNNGV. CDR3 length: 18 residues. This CDR3 is CASSLVVSSGRYTGELFF. For the CDR3, the DNA is TGTGCCAGCAGCTTAGTGGTTTCTAGCGGGAGATACACCGGGGAGCTGTTTTTT.

The rearrangement uses TRBV13 and TRBJ1-4; unclear D gene. This CDR3 region has 15 residues. CDR1 is PRHDT, CDR2 FYEKMQ, per germline (reference sequence). With 3 bases removed from V and 0 bases from J, the gap between germline ends came to 8 bases. DNA of the CDR3: TGTGCCAGCAGCTTCGCCCAGGCAACTAATGAAAAACTGTTTTTT. Protein product: CASSFAQATNEKLFF.

V gene TRBV9 combines with J gene TRBJ2-7, with TRBD1 identical over 7 bases. The length of the CDR3 is 13 residues. Germline V gives CDR1 SGDLS, CDR2 YYNGEE. The ends lost 3 bases at V and 4 bases at J; junction bases unmatched: 4. Written as DNA, the CDR3 is TGTGCCAGCAGCGAAACAGGGGAGTACGAGCAGTACTTC. Protein product: CASSETGEYEQYF.

V is TRBV6-5 and J is TRBJ2-7, with D unclear. V gave up 8 bases and J gave up 2 bases, with 10 bases separating them. This CDR3 is 12 amino acids long. CDR1 is MNHEY, CDR2 SVGAGI, per germline. CDR3 amino acids: CASGVIAYEQYF. CDR3 nucleotide sequence: TGTGCCAGCGGGGTTATCGCCTACGAGCAGTACTTC.

The chain recombines TRBV5-1 with TRBJ2-7; TRBD2 matches 10 bases. CDR3 length equals 14 residues. Germline assignment: CDR1 SGHRS and CDR2 YFSETQ. After removal of 2 bases from V and 5 bases from J, the junction contained 4 bases not matched to a gene. Here the CDR3 reads CASSLGTSVNEQYF. As DNA, the CDR3 is TGCGCCAGCAGCTTAGGGACTAGCGTCAACGAGCAGTACTTC.

In DNA form, the CDR3 reads TGCAGTGCAAGCACAGATACGCAGTATTTT. Translated, it gives CSASTDTQYF. V usage is TRBV20-1 and J usage is TRBJ2-3, with unresolved D. This CDR3 region has 10 residues. Germline-derived CDR1 and CDR2 are DFQATT and SNEGSKA (reference sequence). V was pared by 6 bases and J by 0 bases, with 1 base between.

The chain carries TRBV29-1 and TRBJ1-2; D ambiguous. The CDR3 extends over 12 amino acids. Germline V lookup: CDR1 SQVTM, CDR2 ANQGSEA. V lost 4 bases, J lost 1 base, and 7 bases lay in between. The CDR3 here is CSVVGSNYGYTF. CDR3 nucleotides: TGCAGCGTTGTAGGGAGTAACTATGGCTACACCTTC.

CDR3 DNA sequence: TGTGCCAGCAGTTACGTTCAGGGAGGTTGGACCGGGGAGCTGTTTTTT. Its translation is CASSYVQGGWTGELFF. The chain links TRBV6-6 to TRBJ2-2; possible D gene TRBD2, 6 bases. Germline V gives CDR1 MNHNY, CDR2 SVGAGI (reference sequence). Trimming took 2 bases from V and 5 from J, leaving 15 bases between them. This CDR3 region has 16 residues.

The chain joins TRBV30 to TRBJ2-7; no clear D. V dropped 0 bases and J dropped 5 bases, with 5 bases sitting between them. Germline loops: CDR1 GTSNPN, CDR2 SVGIG (reference sequence). The CDR3 consists of 11 residues. The CDR3 loop reads CAWSVSDEQYF. The CDR3 nucleotides read TGTGCCTGGAGTGTATCGGACGAGCAGTACTTC. The full variable domain, completed using reference TRBV30 and TRBJ2-7, is SQTIHQWPATLVQPVGSPLSLECTVEGTSNPNLYWYRQAAGRGLQLLFYSVGIGQISSEVPQNLSASRPQDRQFILSSKKLLLSDSGFYLCAWSVSDEQYFGPGTRLTVT.

Comments on this clone: Other DNA sequences in this specimen translate into the identical CDR3. This sequence joins TRBV2 and TRBJ2-3; D gene uncertain. This CDR3 region has 12 residues. The V end lost 1 base, the J end lost 1 base, and 0 bases lay between the germline ends. Germline V gives CDR1 SNHLY, CDR2 FYNNEI. The CDR3 region has the DNA TGTGCCAGCAGTGAAGGCACAGATACGCAGTATTTT. This encodes CASSEGTDTQYF.

V gene TRBV6-6 combines with J gene TRBJ1-3; TRBD1 matches 7 bases. The germline V gene encodes CDR1 MNHNY and CDR2 SVGAGI (reference sequence). The CDR3 is 15 amino acids. With V trimmed by 4 bases and J by 0 bases, 3 bases remained unmatched. CDR3: CASSFGTDSGNTIYF. In DNA, the CDR3 is TGTGCCAGCAGTTTCGGGACAGACTCTGGAAACACCATATATTTT.